This TCR beta chain was obtained from a study of chronic HIV infection and antiretroviral therapy. TCRdb re-called the 5' RACE reads with MiXCR, one entry per CDR3 protein. This table has more than 40,000 distinct CDR3 sequences, 19% appearing once. This CDR3 contains 14 residues. Trimming took 6 bases from V and 1 from J, leaving 10 bases between them. Looked up from germline, CDR1 is SNHLY and CDR2 is FYNNEI. The sample consisted of peripheral blood. The chain employs TRBV2 and TRBJ1-5, with D uncertain. This receptor was identified in an adult who had HIV and had not received antiretroviral therapy, or was an uninfected healthy control (not recorded which). This CDR3 is CASSPLRSNQPQHF. The CDR3 nucleotides read TGTGCCAGCAGCCCACTAAGGAGCAATCAGCCCCAGCATTTT.